This T cell receptor (beta chain) came from a study of T cells after yellow fever vaccination. Whole-study findings and limits: Most primary-vaccination clones reappeared after the booster (about 97% CD4, about 88% CD8).

TCRdb redid the calling of the 5' RACE reads with MiXCR, one entry per CDR3 protein. The sample carries about 52,000 distinct CDR3 sequences, less than 8% recorded once. In its sample, this clonotype ranks as medium-sized (0.01 to 0.1%). The V and J ends lost 3 bases and 6 bases, in that order; junction bases with no gene match: 8. This CDR3 has 15 amino acids. Per the germline V gene, CDR1 is ENHRY and CDR2 is SYGVKD. The chain employs TRBV10-3 and TRBJ1-5; 7 positions agree with TRBD1. The input for sequencing was CD8+ T cells not binding an NS4B(214-222) dextramer, sorted from PBMCs, taken roughly 47 days after the first yellow fever vaccination. This clonotype was obtained from a man between 18 and 35 years old who received the YFV17D yellow fever vaccine. The DNA for the CDR3 is TGTGCCATCAGTGATTTTGACAGGGTGGGTCAGCCCCAGCATTTT. As protein: CAISDFDRVGQPQHF.